This TCR beta chain was observed in a study of T-cell memory formation after mild COVID-19. The CDR3 covers 15 residues. The V gene end was trimmed by 3 bases and the J gene end by 5 bases; junction bases not matched to a gene: 7. A note on this clonotype: Its cognate antigen is unknown.

Findings and limits, study-wide: Specificity for SARS-CoV-2 was not confirmed among the second-wave clones peaking on day 37. Clones that contracted from day 15 to 85 were balanced CD4/CD8, while later expanders leaned CD4+. Pre-infection memory already had some responding clones, implying cross-reactive memory joined.

5'RACE primed at constant segments yielded TCR alpha and TCR beta cDNA libraries bearing sample barcodes and UMIs. TCRdb called the 5' RACE reads again in MiXCR, with one record for every CDR3 protein. The table lists about 560,000 distinct CDR3 sequences, roughly 17% of them singletons. The J gene is TRBJ2-5, the V gene TRBV12-3 or TRBV12-4; TRBD2 aligns across 9 bases. The sequenced sample consisted of PBMCs or a T cell subset sorted from them (not recorded which). This TCR was sampled from an adult woman who had mild COVID-19 (a few samples of this study predate the infection). Cell type and time point are not known. The chain's CDR3 is CASSFKRGVLETQYF. DNA for the CDR3: TGTGCCAGCAGTTTTAAGCGGGGGGTTTTGGAGACCCAGTACTTC.